This is a list of T cell receptor beta chains from one sample in a study of Ad26.COV2.S vaccination and SARS-CoV-2 variants. Here immunoSEQ multiplex PCR was the method, and the copy in TCRdb shows in-frame clones only, minus some. Of 87,000 or so clones in the sample, under 90% were seen once. Specimen: peripheral blood, collected after recovery from COVID-19. The receptors shown here come from a human donor who had recovered from COVID-19. The CDR3 runs from the conserved cysteine through the conserved F or W. A D gene is named only where the DNA matches it firmly. A row's size may be missing; if present it is once, few, many or a size class.

TRBV28	-	few	TRBJ1-2	CASSLIARGYGYTF	TGTGCCAGCAGTTTAATTGCCAGGGGATATGGCTACACCTTC
TRBV12-5	-	-	TRBJ1-5	CASGLVAQGIMSNQPQHF	TGTGCTAGTGGTTTGGTAGCCCAGGGGATCATGAGCAATCAGCCCCAGCATTTT
TRBV9	TRBD2	medium-sized	TRBJ2-7	CASSVGGEGPYEQYF	TGTGCCAGCAGCGTAGGGGGGGAGGGCCCCTACGAGCAGTACTTC
TRBV27	-	-	TRBJ2-1	CASNKRFADPYNEQFF	TGTGCCAGCAACAAGCGGTTTGCGGACCCCTACAATGAGCAGTTCTTC
TRBV5-6	TRBD2	-	TRBJ2-3	CASSLGAGGTADTQYF	TGTGCCAGCAGCTTGGGCGCGGGAGGGACCGCAGATACGCAGTATTTT
TRBV28	TRBD1	-	TRBJ2-1	CASSPGGQGLRYNEQFF	TGTGCCAGCAGCCCAGGTGGACAGGGACTTAGGTACAATGAGCAGTTCTTC
TRBV5-1	-	-	TRBJ1-1	CASSPQLDTEAFF	TGCGCCAGCAGCCCCCAACTAGACACTGAAGCTTTCTTT
TRBV7-9	TRBD1	-	TRBJ2-2	CASSPGQGASTGELFF	TGTGCCAGCAGCCCGGGACAGGGGGCAAGCACCGGGGAGCTGTTTTTT
TRBV27	TRBD2	-	TRBJ2-5	CASGYPRLAGKETQYF	TGTGCCAGCGGATATCCACGACTAGCGGGAAAAGAGACCCAGTACTTC
TRBV21-1	-	-	TRBJ2-7	CASGVEGQGDPLEQYF	TGTGCCAGCGGGGTTGAGGGACAGGGAGACCCTCTCGAGCAGTACTTC
TRBV10-2	TRBD1	-	TRBJ1-4	CASRQGASNEKLFF	TGCGCCAGCAGACAGGGGGCTTCTAATGAAAAACTGTTTTTT
TRBV19	-	few	TRBJ1-2	CASSIIVPAGTNYGYTF	TGTGCCAGTAGTATAATAGTCCCCGCAGGGACTAACTATGGCTACACCTTC
TRBV5-4	TRBD2	-	TRBJ2-1	CASSLATSGSERPRTGQFF	TGTGCCAGCAGCTTGGCCACTAGCGGGAGTGAACGCCCCAGAACAGGGCAGTTCTTC
TRBV6-5	-	-	TRBJ1-2	CASTQLVGGAHGYTF	TGTGCCAGCACTCAACTCGTGGGGGGCGCCCATGGCTACACCTTC
TRBV19	-	-	TRBJ1-1	CASSTDGVGTEAFF	TGTGCCAGTAGTACAGACGGGGTGGGGACTGAAGCTTTCTTT
TRBV5-1	-	-	TRBJ2-1	CASSLAGLERGNEQFF	TGCGCCAGCAGCTTGGCCGGACTAGAGAGGGGGAATGAGCAGTTCTTC
TRBV28	TRBD1	-	TRBJ2-7	CASAGTVYEQYF	TGTGCCAGCGCAGGGACAGTCTACGAGCAGTACTTC
TRBV29-1	TRBD1	-	TRBJ1-1	CSALTGISTEAFF	TGCAGCGCCCTGACAGGGATAAGTACTGAAGCTTTCTTT
TRBV2	TRBD2	-	TRBJ2-5	CAKSTTGGETQYF	TGTGCCAAAAGCACTACGGGAGGGGAGACCCAGTACTTC
TRBV13	-	-	TRBJ1-1	CASSPTGNTEAFF	TGTGCCAGCAGCCCCACAGGGAACACTGAAGCTTTCTTT
TRBV4-3	-	-	TRBJ2-1	CASSQGVSYNEQFF	TGCGCCAGCAGCCAAGGGGTTTCCTACAATGAGCAGTTCTTC
TRBV4-3	-	few	TRBJ2-1	CASSQDWKGDYNEQFF	TGCGCCAGCAGCCAAGATTGGAAGGGGGACTACAATGAGCAGTTCTTC
TRBV5-8	-	-	TRBJ2-7	CASSLAQEQYF	TGTGCCAGCAGCTTGGCCCAGGAGCAGTACTTC